This T cell receptor beta chain derives from a study of T-cell reconstitution after alpha-beta-depleted transplantation in children. General observations from the study: Where some patients showed high TCRbeta diversity at day 60, it came from recipient T cells and thymic progenitors that had survived. Where alpha-beta T cells came from about two months after transplant was reportedly several hundred expanded graft clones. Fresh T-cell production supplied most of the T-cell counts and diversity seen one year after transplant.

Note on this clonotype: The antigen remains undetermined.

Researchers prepared the TCRbeta library using unique molecular identifiers, the study reports. TCRdb processed the PCR reads anew with MiXCR; each CDR3 protein has one entry. The table includes about 240,000 distinct CDR3 sequences, about 25% detected once. The origin of this receptor is a girl between 2 and 10 years old with Fanconi anemia, due to receive a stem cell transplant. The starting material was PBMCs, obtained before TCRalphabeta/CD19-depleted stem cell transplant.

Here the CDR3 reads CASSDLDRDTDTQYF. The CDR3 nucleotides read TGTGCCAGCAGTGATTTGGACAGAGACACAGATACGCAGTATTTT. The rearrangement uses TRBV6-2 or TRBV6-3 and TRBJ2-3, with TRBD1 as a possible D gene (6 bases). Trimming shortened V by 5 bases and J by 2 bases, and 14 bases separated the two germline ends. Looked up from germline, CDR1 is MNHEY and CDR2 is SVGEGT. The CDR3 is made up of 15 amino acids.